These 19 T cell receptor beta chains were all obtained from the same sample, sequenced in a study of cytomegalovirus exposure and HLA in healthy donors. Primers included in the PCR were 60 Vbeta and 13 Jbeta primers. Libraries were prepared by immunoSEQ multiplex PCR; TCRdb keeps only in-frame clonotypes and omits some of them. The data contain 150,000 to 180,000 clones, around 68% of them singletons. Sample: PBMCs. Source of these receptors: a man between 25 and 39 years old in good health and CMV-seronegative.

This clone was seen a single time. The rearrangement uses TRBV15 and TRBJ1-5, with 7 bases lining up with TRBD1. With V trimmed by 5 bases and J by 6 bases, 4 bases remained unmatched. The CDR3 loop spans 13 amino acids. Germline-derived CDR1 and CDR2 are LNHNV and YYDKDF (reference sequence). The CDR3 region is CATSEQGSQPQHF. The CDR3 DNA reads TGTGCCACCAGCGAACAGGGGAGTCAGCCCCAGCATTTT.

The CDR3 loop reads CASSIGPHEKLFF. In DNA form, the CDR3 reads TGTGCCAGTAGTATAGGGCCCCATGAAAAACTGTTTTTT. This chain joins TRBV19 and TRBJ1-4; D is ambiguous. The V and J ends lost 1 base and 6 bases respectively, with 6 bases between them. The germline gives CDR1 LNHDA, CDR2 SQIVND (reference sequence). There are 13 residues in the CDR3.

V is TRBV7-2 and J is TRBJ2-7, with TRBD2 as a possible D gene (6 bases). V lost 5 bases, J lost 6 bases, and 20 bases lay in between. From germline, CDR1 is SGHTA and CDR2 FQGNSA. The length of the CDR3 is 15 residues. Here the CDR3 reads CASSPLPSQGGEQYF. CDR3 in DNA: TGTGCCAGCAGCCCCCTCCCCAGTCAGGGAGGCGAGCAGTACTTC.

This rearrangement joins TRBV28 to TRBJ1-5; the D gene is possibly TRBD1 (5 bases). CDR3 length: 16 residues. CDR1 MDHEN and CDR2 SYDVKM come from the germline V gene. Trimming left V 3 bases short and J 0 bases short, with 12 bases between. CDR3 protein: CASSFQGHYSNQPQHF. As DNA, the CDR3 is TGTGCCAGCAGTTTCCAAGGACACTATAGCAATCAGCCCCAGCATTTT.

The chain carries TRBV23-1 and TRBJ2-1; D is perhaps TRBD2 (5 bases). TRBV23-1 is recorded as an ORF, its role being uncertain. Deletions cut 7 bases from V and 1 base from J, with 17 bases between. The CDR3 consists of 16 residues. CDR3 nucleotide sequence: TGCGCCAGCACCCAAGGGCTGAGGAGGTCCTACAATGAGCAGTTCTTC. Protein sequence: CASTQGLRRSYNEQFF.

The J gene is TRBJ2-1, the V gene TRBV5-1; D possibly corresponds to TRBD1 (7 bases). Trimming pared 1 base from V and 7 bases from J, leaving 9 bases between. The CDR3 has 13 residues. CDR1 SGHRS and CDR2 YFSETQ come from the germline V gene. CDR3 amino acids: CASSLPGGNEQFF. The DNA of the CDR3 is TGCGCCAGCAGCTTGCCAGGGGGGAATGAGCAGTTCTTC.

V and J are TRBV7-9 and TRBJ1-2, with D possibly being TRBD1 (6 bases). Germline V gene data show CDR1 as SEHNR and CDR2 as FQNEAQ (reference sequence). V dropped 7 bases and J dropped 7 bases, with 22 bases sitting between them. CDR3 length: 15 residues. CDR3 region: CASTSRQDRSTGYTF. The CDR3 coding sequence is TGTGCCAGCACGTCTCGACAGGATCGTAGTACTGGCTACACCTTC.

V and J are TRBV19 and TRBJ1-6; perhaps TRBD1 as D (6 bases). The V and J ends lost 11 bases and 2 bases respectively, with 13 bases between them. Germline loops: CDR1 LNHDA, CDR2 SQIVND (reference sequence). This CDR3 comprises 14 residues. CDR3 DNA sequence: TGTGCCTGTCTTCAGGGGCCCTATAATTCACCCCTCCACTTT. Its translation is CACLQGPYNSPLHF. The whole variable domain, filled in from reference TRBV19 and TRBJ1-6, reads DGGITQSPKYLFRKEGQNVTLSCEQNLNHDAMYWYRQDPGQGLRLIYYSQIVNDFQKGDIAEGYSVSREKKESFPLTVTSAQKNPTAFYLCACLQGPYNSPLHFGNGTRLTVT.

This clone was seen a few times. The chain is built from TRBV19 and TRBJ2-3; D is perhaps TRBD1 (6 bases). The germline V gene encodes CDR1 LNHDA and CDR2 SQIVND (reference sequence). The CDR3 is 15 amino acids. V lost 6 bases and J 1 base, leaving 14 bases between the germline ends. The CDR3 DNA follows: TGTGCCAGTAGCCATCAGGGGTCCGGCACAGATACGCAGTATTTT. It codes for CASSHQGSGTDTQYF.

The V call is TRBV4-1, the J call TRBJ2-2, with D hard to call. V shed 2 bases and J shed 5 bases, with 6 bases lying between them. The CDR3 loop spans 13 amino acids. Germline CDR1 is MGHRA and CDR2 is YSYEKL. The CDR3 loop reads CASSQPRTGELFF. CDR3 coding DNA: TGCGCCAGCAGCCAACCCAGGACCGGGGAGCTGTTTTTT.

The gene calls are TRBV28 and TRBJ1-2; TRBD1 is a possible D gene (5 bases). V lost 6 bases and J lost 7, with 21 bases in between. The CDR3 has 15 residues. CDR1 and CDR2 from the germline V gene are MDHEN and SYDVKM. Written as DNA, the CDR3 is TGTGCCAGCAGCCTACGGGGGTCGGGAGTGGGTGGCTACACCTTC. It encodes CASSLRGSGVGGYTF.

As for this clone: The junction departs from the called germline gene at one end, perhaps through a read error. The rearrangement joins TRBV5-8 to TRBJ2-7, with D maybe TRBD1 (5 bases). In germline, CDR1 is SGHTS, CDR2 YDEGEE. The CDR3 consists of 13 residues. CDR3 protein: CASRRPGSYGQYF. The CDR3 DNA reads TGTGCCAGCAGGAGACCAGGGTCCTACGGGCAGTACTTC.

The J gene is TRBJ1-2, the V gene TRBV7-6; 10 bases line up with TRBD1. CDR1 is SGHVS and CDR2 is FNYEAQ in the germline V gene. CDR3 length equals 14 residues. Trimming cost V 5 bases and J 5 bases; bases outside gene matches: 5. CDR3: CASSRGTGDYGYTF. In DNA, the CDR3 is TGTGCCAGCAGCCGAGGGACAGGGGATTATGGCTACACCTTC.

This clone was seen a few times. V is TRBV7-3 and J is TRBJ2-7; TRBD2 agrees at 7 bases. With 2 bases clipped from V and 7 bases from J, the junction kept 5 bases outside the gene matches. In germline, CDR1 is SGHTA, CDR2 FQGTGA. The CDR3 length is 13 residues. In DNA, the CDR3 is TGTGCCAGCAGCTTAGCGGGGGATGGGGAGCAGTACTTC. It specifies CASSLAGDGEQYF.

The chain combines TRBV19 with TRBJ2-1, with 14 bases matching TRBD2. The CDR3 has 17 amino acids. J gave up 1 base and V 3 bases, and 2 bases lay outside the gene matches. The germline gives CDR1 LNHDA, CDR2 SQIVND (reference sequence). This chain's CDR3 is CASSIGTSGGSYNEQFF. Written as DNA, the CDR3 is TGTGCCAGTAGTATCGGGACTAGCGGGGGTTCCTACAATGAGCAGTTCTTC.

The V and J genes are TRBV5-1 and TRBJ1-5; D possibly corresponds to TRBD1 (5 bases). CDR1 is SGHRS and CDR2 is YFSETQ in the germline V gene. The V end was cut by 8 bases, the J end by 2 bases, with 17 bases between. There are 15 residues in the CDR3. DNA for the CDR3: TGCGCCAGTCTTAGACGGGGGGTCCGCAATCAGCCCCAGCATTTT. It yields the protein CASLRRGVRNQPQHF.

The chain recombines TRBV28 with TRBJ1-6, with 8 bases fitting TRBD1. CDR3 length: 15 amino acids. After removal of 5 bases from V and 14 bases from J, the junction contained 14 bases not matched to a gene. Germline CDR1 MDHEN, CDR2 SYDVKM. The CDR3 protein is CASSDPGQAGGALHF. As DNA, the CDR3 is TGTGCCAGCAGTGATCCGGGACAGGCTGGGGGAGCCCTCCACTTT.

The V and J genes are TRBV5-1 and TRBJ2-7; the D gene is possibly TRBD1 (6 bases). Trimming removed 6 bases at V and 1 base at J, with 11 bases between. Germline CDR1 SGHRS, CDR2 YFSETQ. The CDR3 extends over 13 amino acids. The CDR3 loop reads CASTLTGSYEQYF. CDR3 sequence (DNA): TGCGCCAGCACATTGACAGGATCCTACGAGCAGTACTTC.

V gene TRBV6-1 combines with J gene TRBJ1-2; tentatively, D is TRBD1 (5 bases). Germline values: CDR1 MNHNS, CDR2 SASEGT. This CDR3 contains 13 residues. The V end was cut by 7 bases, the J end by 4 bases, with 13 bases between. The CDR3 loop is CASTLGHGYGYTF. CDR3 DNA: TGTGCCAGCACTCTAGGACACGGCTATGGCTACACCTTC.